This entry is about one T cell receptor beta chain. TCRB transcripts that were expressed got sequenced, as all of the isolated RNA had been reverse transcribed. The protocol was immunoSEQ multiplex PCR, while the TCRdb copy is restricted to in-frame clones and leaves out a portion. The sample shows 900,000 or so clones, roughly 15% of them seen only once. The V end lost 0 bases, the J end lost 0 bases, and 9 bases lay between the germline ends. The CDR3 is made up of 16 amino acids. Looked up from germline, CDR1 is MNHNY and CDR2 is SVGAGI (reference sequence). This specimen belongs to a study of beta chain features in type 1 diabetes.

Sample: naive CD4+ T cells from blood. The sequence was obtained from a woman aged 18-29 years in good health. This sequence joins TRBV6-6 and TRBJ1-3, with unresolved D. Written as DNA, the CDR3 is TGTGCCAGCAGTTACTCGGGTGCCAGCTCTGGAAACACCATATATTTT. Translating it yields CASSYSGASSGNTIYF.